Listed here are 16 T cell receptor beta chains from one sample, sequenced in a study of spatial heterogeneity in lung cancer. Stated time point: sample taken at primary tumor resection. TCRdb reanalysed the 5' RACE reads using MiXCR and keeps one entry per CDR3 protein. The sample shows roughly 25,000 distinct CDR3 sequences, 6% to 7.5% of them seen only once. Here the sequenced sample was PBMCs, taken at surgery. The receptors derive from a male donor with early-stage non-small cell lung cancer.

In its sample, this clonotype was seen many times. The rearrangement links TRBV5-1 to TRBJ2-5, with D tentatively TRBD2 (5 bases). Trimming stripped 1 base from V and 5 bases from J, with 9 bases between. Germline-derived CDR1 and CDR2 are SGHRS and YFSETQ. This CDR3 has 13 amino acids. Written as DNA, the CDR3 is TGCGCCAGCAGCTTGTCGGGGAAGGAGACCCAGTACTTC. Translated: CASSLSGKETQYF. Full variable domain (missing parts from reference TRBV5-1 and TRBJ2-5): KAGVTQTPRYLIKTRGQQVTLSCSPISGHRSVSWYQQTPGQGLQFLFEYFSETQRNKGNFPGRFSGRQFSNSRSEMNVSTLELGDSALYLCASSLSGKETQYFGPGTRLLVL.

This clonotype was recorded many times. CDR3 loop: CASNQLGRQIYEQYF. The CDR3 region has the DNA TGTGCCAGCAACCAACTGGGAAGACAGATCTACGAGCAGTACTTC. This chain connects TRBV5-6 to TRBJ2-7, with a tentative D call TRBD1 (5 bases). V lost 6 bases and J 3 bases, leaving 19 bases between the germline ends. The CDR3 totals 15 residues. In germline, CDR1 is SGHDT, CDR2 YYEEEE.

V and J are TRBV12-3 or TRBV12-4 and TRBJ2-7, with D unclear. Trimming took off 5 bases at V and 7 bases at J, with 18 bases between the two ends. This CDR3 is built from 14 residues. The DNA of the CDR3 is TGTGCCAGCAGTCTCATTAGGAGAGACGGGGAGCAGTACTTC. Translation: CASSLIRRDGEQYF.

This clonotype occurred many times. This chain uses TRBV7-9 with TRBJ2-5; 7 positions agree with TRBD2. The CDR3 totals 14 residues. Per the germline V gene, CDR1 is SEHNR and CDR2 is FQNEAQ (reference sequence). V lost 9 bases and J lost 5; bases outside the gene matches: 12. The CDR3 region has the DNA TGTGCCAGTTCGTCGTCCGCGGGAGCCGAGACCCAGTACTTC. It specifies CASSSSAGAETQYF.

By sample share, this clonotype is medium-sized. V is TRBV10-2 and J is TRBJ1-1; the D gene is possibly TRBD1 (5 bases). Germline values: CDR1 WSHSY, CDR2 SAAADI. Trimming removed 0 bases from V and 5 bases from J, with 16 bases in between. CDR3 length: 16 amino acids. The DNA of the CDR3 is TGCGCCAGCAGTGAGTCGAACATCCAGGGAAGGACTGAAGCTTTCTTT. This translates into CASSESNIQGRTEAFF.

The gene calls are TRBV20-1 and TRBJ1-4, with a tentative D call TRBD1 (6 bases). V dropped 7 bases and J dropped 7 bases, with 13 bases sitting between them. Germline loops: CDR1 DFQATT, CDR2 SNEGSKA (reference sequence). The CDR3 is 12 amino acids. In nucleotides, the CDR3 is TGCAGTGTCAGGGGCGGAGGTGAAAAACTGTTTTTT. It translates to CSVRGGGEKLFF.

The chain uses TRBV20-1 and TRBJ2-3; D is perhaps TRBD1 or TRBD2 (5 bases each). Germline V gene sequence: CDR1 DFQATT, CDR2 SNEGSKA (reference sequence). V dropped 2 bases and J dropped 4 bases, with 22 bases sitting between them. This CDR3 region has 17 residues. In DNA, the CDR3 is TGCAGTGCTAGATCCCAGACCGGGACGTTACCGGCAGATACGCAGTATTTT. Its translation: CSARSQTGTLPADTQYF.

The sample holds many counts of this clonotype. In DNA, the CDR3 is TGTGCCAGCAGCTGGGACAGGGGGCCCTATGGCTACACCTTC. It is translated as CASSWDRGPYGYTF. The chain couples TRBV11-2 to TRBJ1-2; 12 bases fit TRBD1. Germline V gives CDR1 SGHAT, CDR2 FQNNGV. J lost 4 bases, V lost 4 bases, and 1 base had no gene match. CDR3 length: 14 amino acids.

The chain employs TRBV12-5 and TRBJ2-5; D uncertain. The CDR3 sequence is 9 residues long. Germline CDR1 reads LGHNT; CDR2 reads FRNRAP. V was shortened by 6 bases and J by 4 bases, with 0 bases between the two germline ends. The CDR3 DNA is TGTGCTAGTGGAGAGACCCAGTACTTC. Its translation: CASGETQYF. Full variable domain (outside the CDR3, taken from reference TRBV12-5 and TRBJ2-5): DARVTQTPRHKVTEMGQEVTMRCQPILGHNTVFWYRQTMMQGLELLAYFRNRAPLDDSGMPKDRFSAEMPDATLATLKIQPSEPRDSAVYFCASGETQYFGPGTRLLVL.

This clonotype was recorded at least ten times. V is TRBV20-1 and J is TRBJ2-7; 8 nucleotides align to TRBD2. The germline V gene encodes CDR1 DFQATT and CDR2 SNEGSKA (reference sequence). The CDR3 is 12 residues long. Trimming at V came to 3 bases and at J to 5 bases, leaving 3 bases not matched to a gene. In DNA form, the CDR3 reads TGCAGTGCTAGCGGGGGGGCGAACGAGCAGTACGTC. This encodes CSASGGANEQYV.

This chain connects TRBV5-1 to TRBJ2-7; maybe TRBD1 (5 bases). Trimming pared 5 bases from V and 2 bases from J, leaving 14 bases between. CDR3 length: 14 amino acids. The germline CDR1 and CDR2 sequences are SGHRS and YFSETQ. CDR3 bases: TGCGCCAGCAGTAGGGGTTTTATGGCCTACGAGCAGTACTTC. The encoded protein is CASSRGFMAYEQYF.

This clonotype was found many times. The rearrangement uses TRBV24-1 and TRBJ2-5, with 11 bases lining up with TRBD1. The junction had 0 bases not matched to a gene; V was cut back by 3 bases and J by 1 base. Germline CDR1 KGHDR, CDR2 SFDVKD. The CDR3 has 15 residues. In DNA, the CDR3 is TGTGCCACCAGTGATGGGACAGGGGGCCAAGAGACCCAGTACTTC. This gives the protein CATSDGTGGQETQYF.

This clonotype was seen many times. The rearrangement joins TRBV6-6 to TRBJ1-1; D is undetermined. Germline V gene sequence: CDR1 MNHNY, CDR2 SVGAGI (reference sequence). The ends were cut back, 5 bases at V and 4 bases at J, with 5 bases in the middle. The CDR3 contains 11 residues. This CDR3 is CASSARTEAFF. The CDR3 coding sequence is TGTGCCAGCAGTGCCCGCACTGAAGCTTTCTTT.

In its sample, this clonotype was seen a few times. The chain carries TRBV7-9 and TRBJ2-2; D possibly corresponds to TRBD2 (6 bases). Between the trimmed V and J ends, which lost 4 bases and 1 base, there was a span of 22 bases. The CDR3 is made up of 19 amino acids. Germline CDR1 SEHNR, CDR2 FQNEAQ (reference sequence). The CDR3 spells CASSSTLSSGNWNTGELFF. The CDR3 bases are TGTGCCAGCAGCTCGACCCTTAGTAGCGGCAATTGGAACACCGGGGAGCTGTTTTTT.

This chain connects TRBV12-3 or TRBV12-4 to TRBJ1-1, with D unresolved. This CDR3 region has 15 residues. Trimming pared 8 bases from V and 0 bases from J, leaving 16 bases between. The CDR3 nucleotides are TGTGCCAGCTCAAGAACGGAATTTTTGAACACTGAAGCTTTCTTT. Translation gives CASSRTEFLNTEAFF.

With regard to this clonotype: This may stem from a read error, because a much larger clone lies one nucleotide away. The chain joins TRBV6-5 to TRBJ2-3; the D is unclear. The ends were cut back, 5 bases at V and 0 bases at J, with 3 bases in the middle. The CDR3 extends over 12 amino acids. CDR1 and CDR2 (germline): MNHEY, SVGAGI. CDR3 residues: CASSPSTDTQYF. DNA for the CDR3: TGTGCCAGCAGTCCAAGCACAGATACGCAGTATTTT.